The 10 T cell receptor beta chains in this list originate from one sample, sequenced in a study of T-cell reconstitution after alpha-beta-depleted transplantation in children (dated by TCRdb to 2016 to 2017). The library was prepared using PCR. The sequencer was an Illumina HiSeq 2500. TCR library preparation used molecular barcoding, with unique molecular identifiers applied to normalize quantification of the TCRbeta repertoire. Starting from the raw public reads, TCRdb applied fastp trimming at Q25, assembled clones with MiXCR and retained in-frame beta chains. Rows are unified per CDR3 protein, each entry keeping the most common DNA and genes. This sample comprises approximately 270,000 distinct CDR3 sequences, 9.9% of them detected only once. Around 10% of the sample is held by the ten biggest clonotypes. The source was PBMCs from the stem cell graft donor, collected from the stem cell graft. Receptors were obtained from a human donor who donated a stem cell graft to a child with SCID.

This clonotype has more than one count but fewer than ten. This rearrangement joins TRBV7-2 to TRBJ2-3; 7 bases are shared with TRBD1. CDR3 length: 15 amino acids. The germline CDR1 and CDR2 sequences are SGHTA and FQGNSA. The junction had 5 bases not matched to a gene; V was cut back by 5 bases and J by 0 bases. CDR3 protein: CASSTEGASTDTQYF. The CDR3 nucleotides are TGTGCCAGCAGCACAGAGGGGGCTAGCACAGATACGCAGTATTTT.

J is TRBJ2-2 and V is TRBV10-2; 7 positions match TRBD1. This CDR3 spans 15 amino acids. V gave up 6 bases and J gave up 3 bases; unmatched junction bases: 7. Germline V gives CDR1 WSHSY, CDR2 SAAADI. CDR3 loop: CASRERGLDTGELFF. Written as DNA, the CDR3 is TGCGCCAGCAGAGAGAGGGGGCTGGACACCGGGGAGCTGTTTTTT.

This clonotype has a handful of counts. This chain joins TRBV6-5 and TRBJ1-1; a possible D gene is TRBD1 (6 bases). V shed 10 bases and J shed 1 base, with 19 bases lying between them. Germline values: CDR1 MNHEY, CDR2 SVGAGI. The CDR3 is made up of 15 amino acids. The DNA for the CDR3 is TGTGCCATCCATCAGGGGCCCATCCCGAACACTGAAGCTTTCTTT. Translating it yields CAIHQGPIPNTEAFF.

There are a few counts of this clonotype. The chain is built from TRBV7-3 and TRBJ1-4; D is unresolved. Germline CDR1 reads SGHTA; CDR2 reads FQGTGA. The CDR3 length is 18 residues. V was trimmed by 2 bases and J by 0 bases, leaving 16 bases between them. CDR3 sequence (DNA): TGTGCCAGCAGCTTAGTAGTCGGCCAGCTTGCAACTAATGAAAAACTGTTTTTT. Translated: CASSLVVGQLATNEKLFF.

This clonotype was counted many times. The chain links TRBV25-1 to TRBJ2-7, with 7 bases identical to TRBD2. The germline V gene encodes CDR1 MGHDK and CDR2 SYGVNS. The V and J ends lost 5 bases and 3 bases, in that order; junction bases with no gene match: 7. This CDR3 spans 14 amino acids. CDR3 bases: TGTGCCAGCAGTTATGCGGGGGATCACTACGAGCAGTACTTC. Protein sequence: CASSYAGDHYEQYF.

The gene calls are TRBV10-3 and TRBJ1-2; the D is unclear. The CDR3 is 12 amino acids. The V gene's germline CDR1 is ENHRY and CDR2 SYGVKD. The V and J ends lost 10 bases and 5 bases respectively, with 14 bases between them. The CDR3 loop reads CASSGTQYGYTF. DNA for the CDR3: TGTGCCAGCAGCGGCACCCAATATGGCTACACCTTC.

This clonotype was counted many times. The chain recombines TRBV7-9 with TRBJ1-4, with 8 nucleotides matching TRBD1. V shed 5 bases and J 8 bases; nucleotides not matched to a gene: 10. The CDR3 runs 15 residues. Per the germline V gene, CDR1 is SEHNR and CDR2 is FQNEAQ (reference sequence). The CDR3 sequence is CASSPDRGEGEKLFF. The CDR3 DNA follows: TGTGCCAGCAGCCCTGACAGGGGAGAAGGAGAAAAACTGTTTTTT.

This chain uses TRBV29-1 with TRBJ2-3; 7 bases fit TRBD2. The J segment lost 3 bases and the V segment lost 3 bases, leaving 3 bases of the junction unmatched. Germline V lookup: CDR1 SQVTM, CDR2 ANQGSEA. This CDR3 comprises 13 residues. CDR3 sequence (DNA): TGCAGCGTTGAGCCTAGCGGAACAGATACGCAGTATTTT. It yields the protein CSVEPSGTDTQYF.

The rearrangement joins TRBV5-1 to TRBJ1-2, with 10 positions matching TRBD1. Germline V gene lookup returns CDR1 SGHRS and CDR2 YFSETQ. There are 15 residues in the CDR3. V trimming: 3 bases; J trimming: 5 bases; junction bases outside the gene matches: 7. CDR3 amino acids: CASSYGQGVSYGYTF. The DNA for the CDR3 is TGCGCCAGCAGCTACGGACAGGGGGTCTCTTATGGCTACACCTTC.

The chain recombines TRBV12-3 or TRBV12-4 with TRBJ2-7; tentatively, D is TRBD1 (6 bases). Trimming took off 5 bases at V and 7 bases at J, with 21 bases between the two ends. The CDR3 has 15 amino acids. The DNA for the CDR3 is TGTGCCAGCAGTCCGAGAGGACAGCCTGGGGATGAGCAGTACTTC. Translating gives CASSPRGQPGDEQYF.